This entry concerns a single T cell receptor (beta chain). The antigen remains undetermined. The CDR3 consists of 13 residues. CDR1 is SSHAT, CDR2 FNYEAQ, per germline (reference sequence). The sample originates from a study of monozygotic twins with inflammatory bowel disease. TCRdb reprocessed the 5' RACE reads and keeps a single row for each CDR3 protein, giving no DNA. This listing includes more than 300,000 distinct CDR3 sequences. Study-level points and caveats: IBD patients shared fewer clonotypes with others than healthy twins, especially with disease activity.

Source material: blood. This sequence originates from a human donor with ulcerative colitis or Crohn's disease, or a healthy co-twin of an affected twin (not recorded which). This sequence joins TRBV7-7 and TRBJ2-1; TCRdb's D call of TRBD1 is untestable without DNA. The CDR3 reads CASSLDRGDEQFF.